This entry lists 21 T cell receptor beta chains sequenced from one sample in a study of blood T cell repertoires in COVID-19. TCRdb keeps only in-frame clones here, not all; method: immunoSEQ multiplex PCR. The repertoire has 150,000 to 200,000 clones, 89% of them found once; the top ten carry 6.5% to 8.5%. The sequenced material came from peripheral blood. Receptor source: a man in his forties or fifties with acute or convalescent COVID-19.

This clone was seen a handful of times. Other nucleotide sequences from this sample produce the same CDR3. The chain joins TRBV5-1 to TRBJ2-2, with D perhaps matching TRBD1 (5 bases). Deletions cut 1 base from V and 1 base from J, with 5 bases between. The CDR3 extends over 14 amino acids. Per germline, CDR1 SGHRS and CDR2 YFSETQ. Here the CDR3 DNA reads TGCGCCAGCAGCTTGCAGGGGAACACCGGGGAGCTGTTTTTT. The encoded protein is CASSLQGNTGELFF. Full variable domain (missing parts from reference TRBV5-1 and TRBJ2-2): KAGVTQTPRYLIKTRGQQVTLSCSPISGHRSVSWYQQTPGQGLQFLFEYFSETQRNKGNFPGRFSGRQFSNSRSEMNVSTLELGDSALYLCASSLQGNTGELFFGEGSRLTVL.

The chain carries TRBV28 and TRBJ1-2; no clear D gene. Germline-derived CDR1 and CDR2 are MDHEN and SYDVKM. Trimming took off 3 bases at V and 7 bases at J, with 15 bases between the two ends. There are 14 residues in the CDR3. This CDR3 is CASSFGLGVIGYTF. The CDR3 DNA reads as TGTGCCAGCAGTTTCGGACTCGGGGTTATTGGCTACACCTTC.

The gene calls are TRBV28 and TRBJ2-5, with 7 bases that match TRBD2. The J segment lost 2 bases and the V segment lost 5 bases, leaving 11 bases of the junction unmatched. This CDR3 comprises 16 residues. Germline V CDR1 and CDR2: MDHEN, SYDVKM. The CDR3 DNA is TGTGCCAGCAGTATCGGTTCGCGGGAGTTTCAAGAGACCCAGTACTTC. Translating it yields CASSIGSREFQETQYF.

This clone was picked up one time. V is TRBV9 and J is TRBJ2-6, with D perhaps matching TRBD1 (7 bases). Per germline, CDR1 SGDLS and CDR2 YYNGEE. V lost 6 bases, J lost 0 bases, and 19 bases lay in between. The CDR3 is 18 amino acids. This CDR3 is CASINPAGQYSGANVLTF. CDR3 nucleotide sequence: TGTGCCAGCATCAACCCCGCGGGACAGTACTCTGGGGCCAACGTCCTGACTTTC.

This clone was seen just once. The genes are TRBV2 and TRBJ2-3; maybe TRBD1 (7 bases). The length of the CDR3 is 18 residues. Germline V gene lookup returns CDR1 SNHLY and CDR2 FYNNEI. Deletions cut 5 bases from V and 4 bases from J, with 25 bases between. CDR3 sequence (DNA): TGTGCCAGCAGTCACCCAAACGACAGGGCCCGGGAGTCAGATACGCAGTATTTT. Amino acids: CASSHPNDRARESDTQYF.

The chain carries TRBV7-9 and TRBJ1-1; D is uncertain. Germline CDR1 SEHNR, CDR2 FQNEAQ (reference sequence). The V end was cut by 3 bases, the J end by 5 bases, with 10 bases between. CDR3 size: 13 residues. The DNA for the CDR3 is TGTGCCAGCAGCTTCCTTCTTCGGACTGAAGCTTTCTTT. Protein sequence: CASSFLLRTEAFF.

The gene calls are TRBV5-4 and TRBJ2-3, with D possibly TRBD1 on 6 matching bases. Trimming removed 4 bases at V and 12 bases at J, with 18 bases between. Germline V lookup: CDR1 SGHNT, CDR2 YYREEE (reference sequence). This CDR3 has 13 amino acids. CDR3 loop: CASSQGTQRAQYF. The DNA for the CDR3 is TGTGCCAGCAGCCAGGGGACCCAAAGAGCACAGTATTTT.

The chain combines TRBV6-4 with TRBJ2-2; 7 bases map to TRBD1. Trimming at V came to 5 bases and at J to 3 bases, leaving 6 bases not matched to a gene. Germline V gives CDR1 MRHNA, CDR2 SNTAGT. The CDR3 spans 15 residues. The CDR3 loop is CASSLRGGDTGELFF. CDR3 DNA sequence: TGTGCCAGCAGTCTTAGAGGGGGCGACACCGGGGAGCTGTTTTTT.

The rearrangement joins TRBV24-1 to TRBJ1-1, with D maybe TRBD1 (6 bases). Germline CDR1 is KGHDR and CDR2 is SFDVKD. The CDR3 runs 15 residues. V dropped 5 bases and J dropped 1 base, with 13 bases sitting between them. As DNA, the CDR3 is TGTGCCACCAGTGGGGACACCCGAGGGAACACTGAAGCTTTCTTT. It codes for CATSGDTRGNTEAFF.

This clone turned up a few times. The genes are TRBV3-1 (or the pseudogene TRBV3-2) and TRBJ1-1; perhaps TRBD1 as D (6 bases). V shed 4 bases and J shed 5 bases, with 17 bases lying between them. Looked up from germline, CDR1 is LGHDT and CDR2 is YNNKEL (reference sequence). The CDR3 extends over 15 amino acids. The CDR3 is CASSLEPGVETEAFF. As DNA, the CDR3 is TGTGCCAGCAGCCTTGAGCCAGGGGTGGAGACTGAAGCTTTCTTT.

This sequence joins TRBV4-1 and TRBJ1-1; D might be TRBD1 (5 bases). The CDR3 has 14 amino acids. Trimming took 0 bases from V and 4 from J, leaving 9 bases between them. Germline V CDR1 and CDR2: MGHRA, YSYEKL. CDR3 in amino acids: CASSQDRGGTEAFF. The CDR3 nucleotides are TGCGCCAGCAGCCAAGATCGGGGGGGCACTGAAGCTTTCTTT.

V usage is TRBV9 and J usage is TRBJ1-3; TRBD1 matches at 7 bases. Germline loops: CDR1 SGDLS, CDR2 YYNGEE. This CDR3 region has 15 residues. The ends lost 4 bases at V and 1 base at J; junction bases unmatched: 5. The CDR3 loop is CASSSRQGSGNTIYF. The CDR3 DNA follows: TGTGCCAGCAGCTCCCGACAGGGTTCTGGAAACACCATATATTTT.

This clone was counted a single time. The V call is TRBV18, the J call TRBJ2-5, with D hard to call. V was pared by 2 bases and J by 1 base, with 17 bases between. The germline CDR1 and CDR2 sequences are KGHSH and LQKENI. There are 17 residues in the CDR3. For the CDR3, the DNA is TGTGCCAGCTCACCATACCGAGCCGACTCTACCCAAGAGACCCAGTACTTC. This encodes CASSPYRADSTQETQYF.

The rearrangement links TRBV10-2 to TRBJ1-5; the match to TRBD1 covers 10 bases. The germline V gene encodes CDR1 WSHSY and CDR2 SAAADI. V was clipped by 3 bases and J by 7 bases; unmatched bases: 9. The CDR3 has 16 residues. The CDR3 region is CASSELGGTGEQPQHF. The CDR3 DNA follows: TGCGCCAGCAGTGAATTAGGGGGGACAGGGGAGCAGCCCCAGCATTTT.

The chain's CDR3 is CASRRDGTGSSNEQFF. In DNA, the CDR3 is TGTGCCAGCAGGCGGGACGGGACAGGGTCTAGCAATGAGCAGTTCTTC. The genes are TRBV6-6 and TRBJ2-1, with 9 bases fitting TRBD1. There are 16 residues in the CDR3. CDR1 and CDR2 (germline): MNHNY, SVGAGI (reference sequence). Losses at the gene ends were 6 bases for V and 6 bases for J; bases not matched to a gene: 12.

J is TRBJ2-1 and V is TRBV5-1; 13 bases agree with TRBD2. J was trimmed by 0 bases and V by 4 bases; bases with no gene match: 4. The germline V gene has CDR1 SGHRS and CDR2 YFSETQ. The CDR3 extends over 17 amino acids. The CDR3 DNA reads TGCGCCAGCAGCAGGACTAGCGGGGGCTACTCCTACAATGAGCAGTTCTTC. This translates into CASSRTSGGYSYNEQFF.

The CDR3 sequence is CASSLGTELRDIQYF. In nucleotides, the CDR3 is TGTGCCAGCAGTTTAGGTACGGAGCTTCGGGACATTCAGTACTTC. The J gene is TRBJ2-4, the V gene TRBV28; D gene unclear. The CDR3 is 15 residues long. Trimming shortened V by 2 bases and J by 8 bases, and 16 bases separated the two germline ends. In germline, CDR1 is MDHEN, CDR2 SYDVKM.

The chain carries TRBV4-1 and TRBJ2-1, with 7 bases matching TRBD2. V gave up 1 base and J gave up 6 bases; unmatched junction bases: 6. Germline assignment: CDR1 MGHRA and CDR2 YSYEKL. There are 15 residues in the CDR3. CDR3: CASSQVGGGPNEQFF. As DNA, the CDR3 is TGCGCCAGCAGCCAAGTCGGCGGGGGACCCAATGAGCAGTTCTTC.

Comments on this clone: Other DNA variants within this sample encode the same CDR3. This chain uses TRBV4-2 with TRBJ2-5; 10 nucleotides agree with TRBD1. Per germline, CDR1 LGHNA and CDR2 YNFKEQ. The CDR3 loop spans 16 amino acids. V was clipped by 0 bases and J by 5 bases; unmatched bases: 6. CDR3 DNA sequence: TGTGCCAGCAGCCAAGATGGGACAGGGGCAAGGGAGACCCAGTACTTC. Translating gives CASSQDGTGARETQYF.

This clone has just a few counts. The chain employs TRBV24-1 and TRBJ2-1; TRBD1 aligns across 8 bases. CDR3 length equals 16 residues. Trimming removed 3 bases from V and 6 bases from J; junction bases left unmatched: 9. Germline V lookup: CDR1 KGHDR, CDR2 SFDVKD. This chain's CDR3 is CATSDTDRGLSNEQFF. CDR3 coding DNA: TGTGCCACCAGTGATACCGACAGGGGACTTAGCAATGAGCAGTTCTTC.

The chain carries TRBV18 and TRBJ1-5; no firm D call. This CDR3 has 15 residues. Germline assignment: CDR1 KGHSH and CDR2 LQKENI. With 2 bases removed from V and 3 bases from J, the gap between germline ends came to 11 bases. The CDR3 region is CASSPRADYNQPQHF. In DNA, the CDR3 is TGTGCCAGCTCACCAAGGGCAGACTACAATCAGCCCCAGCATTTT.